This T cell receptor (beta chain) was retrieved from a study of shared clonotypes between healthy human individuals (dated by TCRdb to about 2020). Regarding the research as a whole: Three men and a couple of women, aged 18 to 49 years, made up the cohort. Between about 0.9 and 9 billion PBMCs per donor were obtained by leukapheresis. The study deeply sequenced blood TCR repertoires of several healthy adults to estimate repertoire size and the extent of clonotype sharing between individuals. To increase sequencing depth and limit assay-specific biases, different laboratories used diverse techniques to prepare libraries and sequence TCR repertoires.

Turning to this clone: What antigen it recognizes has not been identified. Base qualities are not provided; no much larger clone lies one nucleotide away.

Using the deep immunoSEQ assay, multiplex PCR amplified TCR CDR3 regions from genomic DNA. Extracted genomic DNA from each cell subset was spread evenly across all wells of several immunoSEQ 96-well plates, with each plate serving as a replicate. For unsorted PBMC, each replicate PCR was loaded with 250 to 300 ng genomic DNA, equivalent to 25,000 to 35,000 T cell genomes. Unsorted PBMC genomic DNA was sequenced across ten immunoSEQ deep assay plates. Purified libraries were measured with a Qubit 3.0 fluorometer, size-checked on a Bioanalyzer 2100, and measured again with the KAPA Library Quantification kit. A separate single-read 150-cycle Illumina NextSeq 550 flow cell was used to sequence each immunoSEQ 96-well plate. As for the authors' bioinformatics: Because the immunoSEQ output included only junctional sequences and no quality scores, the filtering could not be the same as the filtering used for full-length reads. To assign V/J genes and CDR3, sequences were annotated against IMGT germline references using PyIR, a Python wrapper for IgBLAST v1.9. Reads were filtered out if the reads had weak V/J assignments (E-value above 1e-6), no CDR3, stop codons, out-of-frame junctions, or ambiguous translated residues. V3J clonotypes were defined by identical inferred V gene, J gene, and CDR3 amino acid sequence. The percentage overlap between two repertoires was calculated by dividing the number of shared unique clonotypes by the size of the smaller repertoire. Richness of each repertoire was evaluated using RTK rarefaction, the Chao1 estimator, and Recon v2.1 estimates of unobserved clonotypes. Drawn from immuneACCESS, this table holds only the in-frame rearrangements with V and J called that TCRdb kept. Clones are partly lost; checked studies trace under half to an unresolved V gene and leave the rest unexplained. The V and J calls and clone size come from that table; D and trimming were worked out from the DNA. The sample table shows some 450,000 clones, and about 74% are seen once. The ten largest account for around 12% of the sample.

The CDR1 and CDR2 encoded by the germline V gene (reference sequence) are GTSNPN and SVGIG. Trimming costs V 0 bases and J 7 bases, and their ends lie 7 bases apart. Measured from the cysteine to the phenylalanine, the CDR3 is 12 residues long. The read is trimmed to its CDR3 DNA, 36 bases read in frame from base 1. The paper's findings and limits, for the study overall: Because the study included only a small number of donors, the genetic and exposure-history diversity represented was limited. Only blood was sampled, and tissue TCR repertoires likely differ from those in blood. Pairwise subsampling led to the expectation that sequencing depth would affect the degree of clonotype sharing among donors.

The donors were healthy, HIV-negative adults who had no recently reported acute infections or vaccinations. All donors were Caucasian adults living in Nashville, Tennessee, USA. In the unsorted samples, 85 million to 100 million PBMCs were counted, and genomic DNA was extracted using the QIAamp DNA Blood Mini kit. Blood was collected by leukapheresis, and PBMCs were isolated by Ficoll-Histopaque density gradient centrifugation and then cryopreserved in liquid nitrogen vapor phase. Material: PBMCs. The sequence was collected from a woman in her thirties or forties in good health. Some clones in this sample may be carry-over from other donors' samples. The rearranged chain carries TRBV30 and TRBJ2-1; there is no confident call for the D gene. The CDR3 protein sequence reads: CAWSVRFNEQFF. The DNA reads TGTGCCTGGAGTGTACGTTTTAATGAGCAGTTCTTC.